The 2 T cell receptor beta chains below come from one sample, sequenced in a study of blood T cell repertoires in COVID-19. Repertoires were generated with immunoSEQ multiplex PCR, while TCRdb's copy carries only in-frame clones and drops some. This sample has under 45,000 clones; about 85% occur once, and the top ten carry roughly 4.5%. The specimen sequenced was peripheral blood. The source of these receptors is a man aged 55 to 70 with acute or convalescent COVID-19.

The chain uses TRBV27 and TRBJ2-1; D perhaps matches TRBD1 (7 bases). V gave up 7 bases and J gave up 7 bases, with 14 bases separating them. From germline, CDR1 is MNHEY and CDR2 SMNVEV (reference sequence). The CDR3 consists of 13 residues. CDR3 region: CASTGGPGNEQFF. CDR3 nucleotide sequence: TGTGCCAGCACAGGGGGGCCGGGGAATGAGCAGTTCTTC.

The genes are TRBV19 and TRBJ1-4; TRBD1 matches at 7 bases. CDR1 is LNHDA, CDR2 SQIVND, per germline (reference sequence). The CDR3 runs 16 residues. Trimming cost V 5 bases and J 8 bases; bases outside gene matches: 14. CDR3 sequence: CASSPPRTGGGEKLFF. CDR3 DNA: TGTGCCAGTAGTCCCCCCAGGACAGGCGGGGGGGAAAAACTGTTTTTT.